This TCR beta chain stems from a study of blood T cell repertoires in COVID-19. Whole-study context: Italy, Spain and the United States were the sources of the convalescent and acute COVID-19 samples. In each case, the material was cDNA or gDNA derived from T cells, B-cell-depleted T cells, or PBMCs.

Per the authors' pipeline: Reference gene primer amplification gave estimated nucleated cell counts. TCRdb keeps only in-frame clones here, not all; method: immunoSEQ multiplex PCR. That table gives V, J and clone size, and the DNA gave D and trimming. The table lists fewer than 350,000 clones, about four fifths of them singletons. Trimming at V came to 5 bases and at J to 5 bases, leaving 10 bases not matched to a gene. The CDR3 length is 15 residues. The germline CDR1 and CDR2 sequences are SGHTA and FQGNSA. Sequencing used peripheral blood. This TCR derives from a woman aged 55-70 years with active or convalescent COVID-19. The chain joins TRBV7-2 to TRBJ2-5; TRBD1 matches 8 bases. This CDR3 reads CASSARDRGDETQYF. The CDR3 nucleotides are TGTGCCAGCAGCGCGAGAGACAGGGGAGACGAGACCCAGTACTTC.